The subject of this entry is one TCR beta chain. Its antigen is unknown. The entry originates in a study of cytomegalovirus exposure and HLA in healthy donors. Study results and limitations: Reported performance of the classifier showed diagnosis of cytomegalovirus status with high specificity and sensitivity. Follow-up analysis later connected one missense variant in DCLRE1C with trimming of TCR beta V- and J-genes. An analysis was carried out at a later point. It showed that HLA-associated TCR beta chains were more clonally expanded than equally common non-associated chains.

The CDR3 contains 18 residues. V shed 4 bases and J 4 bases; nucleotides not matched to a gene: 14. Germline loops: CDR1 SGHNT, CDR2 YYREEE (reference sequence). 60 Vbeta and 13 Jbeta primers were used in PCR. Clones were sequenced by immunoSEQ multiplex PCR, and TCRdb holds only the in-frame ones, with some missing. The sample shows 85,000 to 120,000 clones, 70% to 85% of them seen only once. Sequencing was carried out using PBMCs. The chain combines TRBV5-4 with TRBJ2-2; 9 positions agree with TRBD2. The receptor's source is a man in his fifties or sixties in good health and CMV-seronegative. Here the CDR3 reads CASSDAGGALLRTGELFF. CDR3 bases: TGTGCCAGCAGCGACGCGGGAGGGGCCCTTCTCCGCACCGGGGAGCTGTTTTTT.